This T cell receptor (beta chain) was observed in a study of CD8 T cells in ankylosing spondylitis. General study results and limits: What appeared characteristic of ankylosing spondylitis blood was a TCR beta motif of fewer than ten highly homologous variants. According to the report, clones linked to the disease were significantly enriched in matched synovial fluid samples taken from ankylosing spondylitis patients. Existing reports had already noted some motif variants in reactive arthritis synovial fluid and blood.

V shed 1 base and J shed 2 bases, with 8 bases lying between them. This CDR3 contains 14 residues. Germline assignment: CDR1 LGHDT and CDR2 YNNKEL (reference sequence). Making the TCR beta libraries involved quantitative 5'-RACE with molecular barcodes. TCRdb used MiXCR to reprocess the 5' RACE reads, holding one entry per CDR3 protein. The sample lists about 540,000 distinct CDR3 sequences, 10% to 15% occurring once. This clonotype was seen at least ten times. Its specificity is unknown. The sequence derives from a male donor with ankylosing spondylitis. What was sequenced was blood, either unsorted or a sorted T cell fraction (not recorded which). V usage is TRBV3-1 and J usage is TRBJ2-5; TRBD1 might be the D (5 bases). DNA for the CDR3: TGTGCCAGCAGCCAAGGGGGCAGTCAAGAGACCCAGTACTTC. Translating it yields CASSQGGSQETQYF.